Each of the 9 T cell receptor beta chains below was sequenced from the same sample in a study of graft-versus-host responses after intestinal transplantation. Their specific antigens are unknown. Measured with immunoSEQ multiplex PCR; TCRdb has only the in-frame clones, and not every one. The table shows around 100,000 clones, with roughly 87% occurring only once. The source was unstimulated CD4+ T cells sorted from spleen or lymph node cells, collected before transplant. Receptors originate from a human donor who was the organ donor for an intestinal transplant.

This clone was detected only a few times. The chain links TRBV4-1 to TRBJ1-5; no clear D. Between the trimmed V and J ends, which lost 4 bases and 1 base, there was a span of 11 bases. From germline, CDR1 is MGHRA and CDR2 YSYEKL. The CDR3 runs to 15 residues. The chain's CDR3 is CASSRDRGSNQPQHF. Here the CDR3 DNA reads TGCGCCAGCAGCCGGGATCGGGGAAGCAATCAGCCCCAGCATTTT.

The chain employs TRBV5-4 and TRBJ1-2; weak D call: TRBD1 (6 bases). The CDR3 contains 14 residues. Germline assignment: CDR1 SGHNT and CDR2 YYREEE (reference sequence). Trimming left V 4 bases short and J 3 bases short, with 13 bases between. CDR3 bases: TGTGCCAGCAGCGCCGGGGGGCAAGACTATGGCTACACCTTC. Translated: CASSAGGQDYGYTF.

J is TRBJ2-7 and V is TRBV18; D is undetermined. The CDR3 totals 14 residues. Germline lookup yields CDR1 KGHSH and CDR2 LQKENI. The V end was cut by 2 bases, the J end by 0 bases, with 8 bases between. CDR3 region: CASSPGIDSYEQYF. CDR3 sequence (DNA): TGTGCCAGCTCACCAGGGATAGACTCCTACGAGCAGTACTTC. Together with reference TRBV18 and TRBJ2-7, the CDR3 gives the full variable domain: NAGVMQNPRHLVRRRGQEARLRCSPMKGHSHVYWYRQLPEEGLKFMVYLQKENIIDESGMPKERFSAEFPKEGPSILRIQQVVRGDSAAYFCASSPGIDSYEQYFGPGTRLTVT.

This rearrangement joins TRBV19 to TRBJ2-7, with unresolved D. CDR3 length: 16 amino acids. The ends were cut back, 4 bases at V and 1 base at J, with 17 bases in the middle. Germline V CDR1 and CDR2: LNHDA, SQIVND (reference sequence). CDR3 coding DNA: TGTGCCAGTAGTACGTCGGCGTCCCAGGCTTCCTACGAGCAGTACTTC. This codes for CASSTSASQASYEQYF.

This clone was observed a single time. CDR3 amino acids: CSARGTYEQYF. In nucleotides, the CDR3 is TGCAGTGCTAGGGGCACCTACGAGCAGTACTTC. The chain carries TRBV20-1 and TRBJ2-7; D is unresolved. Trimming took off 3 bases at V and 2 bases at J, with 5 bases between the two ends. The CDR3 totals 11 residues. Germline V gene data show CDR1 as DFQATT and CDR2 as SNEGSKA (reference sequence).

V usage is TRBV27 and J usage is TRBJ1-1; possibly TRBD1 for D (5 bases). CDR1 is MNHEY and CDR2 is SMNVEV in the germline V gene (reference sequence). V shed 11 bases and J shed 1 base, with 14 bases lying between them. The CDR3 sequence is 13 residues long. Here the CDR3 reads CAAGRARNTEAFF. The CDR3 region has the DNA TGTGCCGCAGGGAGGGCCCGGAACACTGAAGCTTTCTTT.

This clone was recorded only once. CDR3 in DNA: TGTGCCAGCAGTTTTGAATCCAGGGGGCCCTACGAGCAGTACTTC. Translated: CASSFESRGPYEQYF. The chain is built from TRBV27 and TRBJ2-7, with 8 bases aligning to TRBD1. Germline trimming cut 3 bases from V and 2 bases from J; bases unmatched to any gene: 6. CDR1 MNHEY and CDR2 SMNVEV come from the germline V gene (reference sequence). The length of the CDR3 is 15 residues.

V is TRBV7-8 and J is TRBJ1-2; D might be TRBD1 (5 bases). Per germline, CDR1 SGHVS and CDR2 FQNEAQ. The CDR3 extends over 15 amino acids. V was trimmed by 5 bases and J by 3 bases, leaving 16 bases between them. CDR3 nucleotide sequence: TGTGCCAGCAGCCCCCCAGGGCGGGTGGACTATGGCTACACCTTC. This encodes CASSPPGRVDYGYTF. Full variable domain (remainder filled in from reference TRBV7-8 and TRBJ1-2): GAGVSQSPRYKVAKRGQDVALRCDPISGHVSLFWYQQALGQGPEFLTYFQNEAQLDKSGLPSDRFFAERPEGSVSTLKIQRTQQEDSAVYLCASSPPGRVDYGYTFGSGTRLTVV.

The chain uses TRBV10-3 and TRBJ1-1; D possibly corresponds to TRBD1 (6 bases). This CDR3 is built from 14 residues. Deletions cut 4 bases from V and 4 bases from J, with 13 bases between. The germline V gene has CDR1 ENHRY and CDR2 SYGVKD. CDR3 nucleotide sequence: TGTGCCATCAGTGGAAACAGGGAGGTCACTGAAGCTTTCTTT. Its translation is CAISGNREVTEAFF.